The 19 T cell receptor beta chains presented below share a single source sample, sequenced in a study of cytomegalovirus exposure and HLA in healthy donors. 60 Vbeta and 13 Jbeta primers were used in PCR. Profiled with immunoSEQ multiplex PCR; TCRdb holds only in-frame clones, not every one. The table lists 98,000 or so clones, 75% to 80% of them singletons. The sample comprised PBMCs. These receptors all stem from a female donor in good health and CMV-seronegative.

This clone was seen a few times. The chain uses TRBV5-1 and TRBJ1-1, with a possible D match to TRBD1 (6 bases). V lost 1 base and J lost 0, with 7 bases in between. Germline loops: CDR1 SGHRS, CDR2 YFSETQ. The CDR3 contains 14 residues. The CDR3 protein is CASSLTGLNTEAFF. CDR3 coding DNA: TGCGCCAGCAGCTTGACAGGGTTGAACACTGAAGCTTTCTTT.

Turning to this clone: The junction does not match germline at one end; this may be a read error. This rearrangement joins TRBV18 to TRBJ1-5, with D possibly being TRBD1 (6 bases). CDR3 size: 13 residues. Germline V CDR1 and CDR2: KGHSH, LQKENI. The CDR3 loop is CASSRGSDQPQHF. The DNA for the CDR3 is TGTGCCAGCTCCAGGGGTAGCGATCAGCCCCAGCATTTT.

The chain employs TRBV14 and TRBJ2-7; 8 bases are shared with TRBD1. The germline gives CDR1 SGHDN, CDR2 FVKESK. The CDR3 is made up of 13 amino acids. V lost 6 bases and J lost 6; bases outside the gene matches: 7. CDR3 nucleotides: TGTGCCAGCAGGGTTGGACAGGGTTCCGAGCAGTACTTC. It yields the protein CASRVGQGSEQYF. Full variable domain (missing parts from reference TRBV14 and TRBJ2-7): EAGVTQFPSHSVIEKGQTVTLRCDPISGHDNLYWYRRVMGKEIKFLLHFVKESKQDESGMPNNRFLAERTGGTYSTLKVQPAELEDSGVYFCASRVGQGSEQYFGPGTRLTVT.

The table lists this clone with a few counts. This rearrangement joins TRBV9 to TRBJ1-1; 11 nucleotides agree with TRBD1. The V and J ends lost 4 bases and 0 bases, in that order; junction bases with no gene match: 5. The CDR3 sequence is 16 residues long. Germline CDR1 SGDLS, CDR2 YYNGEE. The CDR3 region is CASSTRTGGMNTEAFF. CDR3 sequence (DNA): TGTGCCAGCAGCACCAGGACAGGGGGCATGAACACTGAAGCTTTCTTT.

V gene TRBV4-1 combines with J gene TRBJ1-5; the match to TRBD1 covers 7 bases. Germline CDR1 is MGHRA and CDR2 is YSYEKL. The CDR3 is made up of 15 amino acids. The V and J ends lost 4 bases and 4 bases, in that order; junction bases with no gene match: 7. CDR3 nucleotides: TGCGCCAGCAGCCGGGCAGGGGGAAGGAATCAGCCCCAGCATTTT. This gives the protein CASSRAGGRNQPQHF.

The chain links TRBV5-1 to TRBJ2-3, with TRBD1 identical over 7 bases. The ends lost 3 bases at V and 3 bases at J; junction bases unmatched: 4. The CDR3 consists of 14 residues. Germline V gene lookup returns CDR1 SGHRS and CDR2 YFSETQ. The CDR3 bases are TGCGCCAGCAGCTATGGACAGGCAACAGATACGCAGTATTTT. Protein sequence: CASSYGQATDTQYF.

This CDR3 is CASSFSGDRGSYGYTF. CDR3 in DNA: TGTGCCAGCAGTTTCTCCGGGGACAGGGGATCCTATGGCTACACCTTC. The genes are TRBV27 and TRBJ1-2; 10 bases fit TRBD1. V lost 3 bases and J lost 4; bases outside the gene matches: 8. There are 16 residues in the CDR3. CDR1 is MNHEY, CDR2 SMNVEV, per germline (reference sequence).

The J gene is TRBJ2-5, the V gene TRBV18, with D possibly TRBD2 on 5 matching bases. Germline V gene data show CDR1 as KGHSH and CDR2 as LQKENI. The CDR3 is 15 amino acids. V was shortened by 1 base and J by 4 bases, with 13 bases between the two germline ends. The CDR3 DNA reads as TGTGCCAGCTCACCACTCGGGCGAGGAGGAGAGACCCAGTACTTC. Protein sequence: CASSPLGRGGETQYF.

The chain employs TRBV5-1 and TRBJ2-7; perhaps TRBD1 as D (6 bases). This CDR3 region has 14 residues. V lost 0 bases and J lost 1, with 8 bases in between. In germline, CDR1 is SGHRS, CDR2 YFSETQ. CDR3 protein: CASSLAGTSYEQYF. The CDR3 region has the DNA TGCGCCAGCAGCTTGGCCGGGACATCCTACGAGCAGTACTTC.

This clone was recorded only once. The chain is built from TRBV4-3 and TRBJ2-7, with TRBD2 identical over 7 bases. The V gene end was trimmed by 2 bases and the J gene end by 0 bases; junction bases not matched to a gene: 10. This CDR3 is 17 amino acids long. From germline, CDR1 is LGHNA and CDR2 YSLEER. CDR3 sequence reads: CASSQQLLAVSSYEQYF. The DNA of the CDR3 is TGCGCCAGCAGCCAACAGCTTCTAGCGGTTAGCTCCTACGAGCAGTACTTC.

This clone has a handful of counts. V is TRBV5-1 and J is TRBJ1-2; 9 bases are a match to TRBD1. Trimming cost V 0 bases and J 4 bases; bases outside gene matches: 4. This CDR3 has 15 residues. CDR1 is SGHRS and CDR2 is YFSETQ in the germline V gene. CDR3 sequence: CASSLGDRVIYGYTF. DNA for the CDR3: TGCGCCAGCAGCTTGGGGGACAGGGTGATCTATGGCTACACCTTC.

The V gene is TRBV11-2, the J gene TRBJ2-3; D unclear. V was shortened by 5 bases and J by 5 bases, with 8 bases between the two germline ends. The CDR3 contains 12 residues. Germline CDR1 reads SGHAT; CDR2 reads FQNNGV. CDR3 region: CASSPLVDTQYF. The DNA of the CDR3 is TGTGCCAGCAGCCCCCTTGTAGATACGCAGTATTTT.

This clone was seen only a few times. The gene calls are TRBV19 and TRBJ2-3; 11 nucleotides align to TRBD2. Germline values: CDR1 LNHDA, CDR2 SQIVND (reference sequence). Losses at the gene ends were 4 bases for V and 15 bases for J; bases not matched to a gene: 12. This CDR3 region has 14 residues. The CDR3, as DNA: TGTGCCAGTAGTACCTCTAGCGGGGGGCCCCCTCCATATTTT. This sequence encodes CASSTSSGGPPPYF. The variable domain in full, completed from reference TRBV19 and TRBJ2-3, reads DGGITQSPKYLFRKEGQNVTLSCEQNLNHDAMYWYRQDPGQGLRLIYYSQIVNDFQKGDIAEGYSVSREKKESFPLTVTSAQKNPTAFYLCASSTSSGGPPPYFGPGTRLTVL.

The chain has TRBV7-9 and TRBJ2-1; TRBD2 aligns across 11 bases. With 3 bases clipped from V and 9 bases from J, the junction kept 7 bases outside the gene matches. Germline values: CDR1 SEHNR, CDR2 FQNEAQ (reference sequence). CDR3 size: 15 residues. CDR3 coding DNA: TGTGCCAGCAGCTTTTTAGCGGGGGGGCATTCTGAGCAGTTCTTC. Translating gives CASSFLAGGHSEQFF.

The genes are TRBV30 and TRBJ2-3; D is possibly TRBD1 (5 bases). The V gene lost 4 bases and the J gene lost 3 bases, with 8 bases spanning the gap. CDR3 size: 12 residues. Per germline, CDR1 GTSNPN and CDR2 SVGIG (reference sequence). CDR3 sequence (DNA): TGTGCCTGGACCGGACAAACAGATACGCAGTATTTT. Encoded protein: CAWTGQTDTQYF.

This chain links TRBV6-4 with TRBJ2-3; maybe TRBD1 (6 bases). V was trimmed by 4 bases and J by 3 bases, leaving 11 bases between them. This CDR3 comprises 14 residues. Germline CDR1 MRHNA, CDR2 SNTAGT. The CDR3 protein is CASSVSRGTDTQYF. As DNA, the CDR3 is TGTGCCAGCAGTGTTAGCAGGGGAACAGATACGCAGTATTTT.

This chain uses TRBV4-1 with TRBJ2-1; 14 bases are shared with TRBD2. Germline V gene sequence: CDR1 MGHRA, CDR2 YSYEKL. The CDR3 covers 16 residues. Trimming cost V 1 base and J 12 bases; bases outside gene matches: 8. The CDR3 DNA reads as TGCGCCAGCAGCCAAGTGGGGACTAGCGGGAGATTTGGGCAGTTCTTC. Translating it yields CASSQVGTSGRFGQFF.

The rearrangement joins TRBV18 to TRBJ2-1; 9 bases agree with TRBD2. CDR1 and CDR2 from the germline V gene are KGHSH and LQKENI. The junction had 12 bases not matched to a gene; V was cut back by 2 bases and J by 7 bases. This CDR3 has 17 residues. CDR3 region: CASSPIVGAGGRNEQFF. CDR3 nucleotide sequence: TGTGCCAGCTCACCAATTGTGGGAGCGGGAGGAAGGAATGAGCAGTTCTTC.

The gene calls are TRBV9 and TRBJ2-1, with TRBD2 identical over 9 bases. Germline trimming cut 1 base from V and 3 bases from J; bases unmatched to any gene: 8. The CDR3 loop spans 17 amino acids. The germline CDR1 and CDR2 sequences are SGDLS and YYNGEE. CDR3 loop: CASSVPQGRGGYNEQFF. The CDR3 coding sequence is TGTGCCAGCAGCGTACCCCAGGGGCGGGGGGGCTACAATGAGCAGTTCTTC.